This section outlines one T cell receptor (beta chain) sequence together with its context. Per germline, CDR1 LGHDT and CDR2 YNNKEL (reference sequence). CDR3 length: 18 residues. Losses at the gene ends were 0 bases for V and 3 bases for J; bases not matched to a gene: 7. The source of the sample is a study of blood T cell repertoires in COVID-19. Study overall: PBMCs, B-cell-depleted T cells, or T cells provided the cDNA or gDNA that made up the material.

Per the original methods: Amplification from reference gene primers served as the basis for estimated nucleated cell counts. Sequencing used immunoSEQ multiplex PCR; TCRdb keeps in-frame clones, though not all of them. From that table come the V and J calls and clone size; the DNA was used to work out D and trimming. The sample holds almost 70,000 clones; 88% are singletons and the top ten take over 6%. The J gene is TRBJ2-1, the V gene TRBV3-1 (or the pseudogene TRBV3-2); 11 bases agree with TRBD2. The sample was peripheral blood. This receptor was taken from a woman in her seventies with acute or convalescent COVID-19. The CDR3 protein is CASSQESLLAGVYNEQFF. Here the CDR3 DNA reads TGTGCCAGCAGCCAAGAATCATTACTAGCGGGGGTCTACAATGAGCAGTTCTTC.